The source of this T cell receptor beta chain is a study of blood T cell repertoires in COVID-19. Looking at the study overall: Samples came from the United States, Italy and Spain, spanning acute and convalescent COVID-19. Sources were T cells, B-cell-depleted T cells, or PBMCs; the material itself was cDNA or gDNA.

A single count supports this clone. Here immunoSEQ multiplex PCR was the method, and the copy in TCRdb shows in-frame clones only, minus some. The sample shows approximately 200,000 clones, roughly four fifths of them seen only once. Recruited during active infection, patients (from Seattle) were subsequently followed longitudinally. V was shortened by 6 bases and J by 8 bases, with 22 bases between the two germline ends. Per germline, CDR1 LGHNT and CDR2 FRNRAP. The CDR3 extends over 15 amino acids. The specimen sequenced was peripheral blood. The chain has TRBV12-5 and TRBJ1-2, with D tentatively TRBD1 (6 bases). The sequence was obtained from a woman at least 80 years old with COVID-19, enrolled during active disease. The CDR3: CASGLGRTGTGGYTF. The CDR3 DNA reads TGTGCTAGTGGACTAGGCCGCACAGGGACGGGAGGCTACACCTTC. The full variable domain, in which reference TRBV12-5 and TRBJ1-2 provide the parts outside the CDR3, is DARVTQTPRHKVTEMGQEVTMRCQPILGHNTVFWYRQTMMQGLELLAYFRNRAPLDDSGMPKDRFSAEMPDATLATLKIQPSEPRDSAVYFCASGLGRTGTGGYTFGSGTRLTVV.